Listed here is a single TCR beta chain. This clonotype occurred a few times. Its antigen specificity is not known. Per-base qualities were not stored, and no clone one base away is much larger. Per the germline V gene, MDHEN is the CDR1 and SYDVKM is the CDR2. The CDR3 contains 12 residues, cysteine and phenylalanine counted. Only the CDR3 DNA is retained, 36 bases long and in frame from the first base. Between the V and J ends, shortened by 6 bases and 3 bases respectively, the junction contains 5 bases. This record belongs to a study of early T cells in non-severe SARS-CoV-2 infection (dated by TCRdb to the early 2020s). In terms of the full investigation: Because TCR sequencing was done on bulk RNA from unsorted whole blood, the alpha and beta chains could not be paired. Overall study results and their limits: VDJdb matching was skewed toward anti-spike CD8 responses and likely underestimated virus-specific expansions by missing private and CD4 specificities.

The study was a case-control design nested within a healthcare worker cohort in London, UK, with weekly nasopharyngeal swab PCR tests and blood sampling. Healthcare workers were recruited during the week of the UK lockdown, between 23 and 31 March 2020, and followed weekly for up to roughly 16 weeks. Library generation was performed with 5' RACE. The instrument was a NextSeq 500. To correct for sequencing error and PCR bias, the TCR library protocol tagged individual cDNA molecules with unique molecular identifiers. TCR alpha and beta chains were both sequenced, and the abundances of alpha and beta sequences in each sample were closely correlated with each other. Per the authors' processing: Decombinator V4 was used to perform V gene, J gene and CDR3 annotation of TCR sequences. Expanded TCRs were defined as changing significantly between any two time points under a Poisson model with p below 0.0001. Abundances of TCRs were expressed as counts per million after normalisation to the total number of TCRs sequenced in each sample. TRAV1-2 paired with TRAJ12, TRAJ20 or TRAJ33 defined MAIT TCRs, while TRAV10 paired with TRAJ18 defined iNKT TCRs. VDJdb, accessed on 1 November 2021, was searched for TCRs annotated for CMV, EBV and SARS-CoV-2, and TCRs annotated for more than one antigen were excluded. The raw public data were reprocessed by TCRdb itself: fastp quality trimming at Q25, MiXCR clonotype calling, in-frame beta chains only. Records with the same CDR3 protein are collapsed into one entry carrying the most frequent genes and DNA. The V and J calls come from TCRdb's annotation, not from the publication. For this sample there are tens of thousands of distinct CDR3 sequences; around an eighth appear just once. Together, the top ten hold 5.5% to 8% of the sample.

Sequencing was carried out using whole blood. This chain is built from TRBV28 and TRBJ2-2; the D gene lacks a confident call. The clonotype comes from an adult who was a healthcare worker with PCR-confirmed SARS-CoV-2 infection or an uninfected control (not recorded which). The CDR3 sequence is CASRGYTGELFF. The DNA sequence is as follows: TGTGCCAGCAGAGGATACACCGGGGAGCTGTTTTTT. The entire variable domain, with the stretches around the CDR3 drawn from the reference TRBV28 and TRBJ2-2 proteins, is DVKVTQSSRYLVKRTGEKVFLECVQDMDHENMFWYRQDPGLGLRLIYFSYDVKMKEKGDIPEGYSVSREKKERFSLILESASTNQTSMYLCASRGYTGELFFGEGSRLTVL.